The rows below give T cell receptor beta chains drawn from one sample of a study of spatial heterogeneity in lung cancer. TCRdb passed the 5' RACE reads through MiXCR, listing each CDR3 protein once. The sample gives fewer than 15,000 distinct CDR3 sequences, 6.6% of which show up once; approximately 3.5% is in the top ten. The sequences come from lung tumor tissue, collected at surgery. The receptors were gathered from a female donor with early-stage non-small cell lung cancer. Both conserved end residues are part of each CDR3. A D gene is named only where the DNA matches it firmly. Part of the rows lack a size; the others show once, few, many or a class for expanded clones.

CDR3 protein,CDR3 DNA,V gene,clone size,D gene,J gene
CASSLDGVSFYEQYF,TGTGCCAGCAGCTTAGATGGAGTGTCCTTCTACGAGCAGTACTTC,TRBV7-2,many,.,TRBJ2-7
CSARDSGFSGNTIYF,TGCAGTGCTAGAGATAGCGGATTTTCTGGAAACACCATATATTTT,TRBV20-1,.,.,TRBJ1-3
CAIRQGGSNQPQHF,TGTGCCATTAGACAGGGGGGTAGCAATCAGCCCCAGCATTTT,TRBV6-2/TRBV6-3,.,TRBD1,TRBJ1-5
CASSRAPRGTEAFF,TGTGCCAGCAGCCGGGCCCCCAGAGGCACTGAAGCTTTCTTT,TRBV3-1,medium-sized,.,TRBJ1-1
CASSLGGGTEAFF,TGTGCCAGCAGTTTAGGGGGGGGCACTGAAGCTTTCTTT,TRBV28,many,.,TRBJ1-1
CASSQGGLAGVDTQYF,TGTGCCAGCAGCCAGGGGGGACTAGCGGGAGTGGATACGCAGTATTTT,TRBV7-2,medium-sized,TRBD2,TRBJ2-3
CAISTGVGQPQHF,TGTGCCATCTCGACAGGGGTCGGGCAGCCCCAGCATTTT,TRBV10-3,many,TRBD1,TRBJ1-5
CSAKPHGSGSNEQFF,TGCAGTGCAAAACCCCACGGTAGCGGGAGTAATGAGCAGTTCTTC,TRBV20-1,many,TRBD2,TRBJ2-1
CASSSPDRGQETQYF,TGTGCCAGCAGCAGCCCTGACAGGGGGCAAGAGACCCAGTACTTC,TRBV6-5,medium-sized,TRBD1,TRBJ2-5
CASSQTVKGGLVSSQETQYF,TGTGCCAGCAGCCAAACAGTAAAGGGAGGCCTCGTCTCAAGTCAAGAGACCCAGTACTTC,TRBV7-9,medium-sized,.,TRBJ2-5
CASSLGAGGGEQFF,TGTGCCAGCAGCTTAGGAGCGGGAGGAGGTGAGCAGTTCTTC,TRBV7-9,many,TRBD2,TRBJ2-1
CASSQTSSGANVLTF,TGTGCCAGCAGCCAAACTAGCTCTGGGGCCAACGTCCTGACTTTC,TRBV11-2,few,.,TRBJ2-6
CASSQTGQGDQPQHF,TGTGCCAGCAGCCAAACCGGACAGGGTGATCAGCCCCAGCATTTT,TRBV3-1,few,TRBD1,TRBJ1-5
CASRRKTELMQETQYF,TGTGCCAGCAGGAGGAAGACAGAACTCATGCAAGAGACCCAGTACTTC,TRBV6-1,.,.,TRBJ2-5
CASALTSAETQYF,TGCGCCAGCGCCCTGACTTCGGCGGAGACCCAGTACTTC,TRBV5-1,medium-sized,.,TRBJ2-5
CASSLSGGPTYNEQFF,TGTGCCAGCAGTTTAAGTGGGGGGCCTACCTACAATGAGCAGTTCTTC,TRBV28,many,.,TRBJ2-1
CSVVGRPTRGSSYNEQFF,TGCAGCGTTGTTGGCAGGCCAACAAGGGGTTCATCCTACAATGAGCAGTTCTTC,TRBV29-1,medium-sized,.,TRBJ2-1
CASSQHRPGQTITYEQYF,TGCGCCAGCAGCCAACACCGCCCCGGACAGACAATAACCTACGAGCAGTACTTC,TRBV4-1,medium-sized,.,TRBJ2-7
CASSDSRADNEQFF,TGTGCCAGTAGTGACTCTAGGGCGGACAATGAGCAGTTCTTC,TRBV19,many,.,TRBJ2-1
CASSFRLAGVRETQYF,TGCGCCAGCAGCTTCCGGCTAGCGGGAGTGAGGGAGACCCAGTACTTC,TRBV5-1,medium-sized,TRBD2,TRBJ2-5
CASRGIRDSGNTIYF,TGTGCCAGCAGGGGAATCCGGGACAGCGGAAACACCATATATTTT,TRBV12-3/TRBV12-4,.,TRBD1,TRBJ1-3
CASSDLREGSGELFF,TGCGCCAGCAGTGATCTGCGGGAGGGATCCGGGGAGCTGTTTTTT,TRBV10-2,many,TRBD2,TRBJ2-2
CASSQDLREKLFF,TGTGCCAGCAGCCAAGATCTCCGTGAAAAACTGTTTTTT,TRBV4-2,few,.,TRBJ1-4